Following are 17 T cell receptor beta chains from one sample sequenced in a study of T cell responses to AZD1222 COVID-19 vaccine. The protocol was immunoSEQ multiplex PCR, while the TCRdb copy is restricted to in-frame clones and leaves out a portion. The sample contains some 81,000 clones, more than 70% of which appear only once. The material was peripheral blood, obtained 28 days after the second AZD1222 dose. Receptors originate from an adult who received the AZD1222 COVID-19 vaccine.

The chain recombines TRBV3-1 (or the pseudogene TRBV3-2) with TRBJ1-3, with D possibly TRBD1 on 5 matching bases. CDR1 and CDR2 (germline): LGHDT, YNNKEL (reference sequence). This CDR3 contains 14 residues. Trimming shortened V by 3 bases and J by 3 bases, and 9 bases separated the two germline ends. CDR3 residues: CASSQGQYGNTIYF. CDR3 in DNA: TGTGCCAGCAGCCAGGGGCAGTATGGAAACACCATATATTTT.

This rearrangement joins TRBV5-1 to TRBJ2-3; D possibly uses TRBD1 or TRBD2 (5 bases each). Trimming left V 6 bases short and J 0 bases short, with 26 bases between. The CDR3 has 19 amino acids. CDR1 and CDR2 (germline): SGHRS, YFSETQ. Here the CDR3 DNA reads TGCGCCAGCAAGGTGCTTGGCACGGGACGTACGACTAGCACAGATACGCAGTATTTT. This gives the protein CASKVLGTGRTTSTDTQYF.

DNA for the CDR3: TGTGCCTGGAGTACCGGGACGGATTACACAGATACGCAGTATTTT. This codes for CAWSTGTDYTDTQYF. This chain links TRBV30 with TRBJ2-3; D might be TRBD1 or TRBD2, each matching 5 bases. The CDR3 sequence is 15 residues long. Germline V gene lookup returns CDR1 GTSNPN and CDR2 SVGIG (reference sequence). V lost 2 bases and J 2 bases, leaving 14 bases between the germline ends. Variable domain in full (rest from reference TRBV30 and TRBJ2-3): SQTIHQWPATLVQPVGSPLSLECTVEGTSNPNLYWYRQAAGRGLQLLFYSVGIGQISSEVPQNLSASRPQDRQFILSSKKLLLSDSGFYLCAWSTGTDYTDTQYFGPGTRLTVL.

This chain links TRBV9 with TRBJ2-1; D call uncertain. Germline-derived CDR1 and CDR2 are SGDLS and YYNGEE. The CDR3 consists of 16 residues. V shed 6 bases and J shed 0 bases, with 16 bases lying between them. The CDR3 reads CASTKSTMSSYNEQFF. In DNA, the CDR3 is TGTGCCAGCACCAAATCCACGATGAGCTCCTACAATGAGCAGTTCTTC.

Concerning this clone itself: Germline is not matched at one junction end, which may reflect a read error. The chain carries TRBV18 and TRBJ1-3; TRBD1 aligns across 7 bases. The CDR3 consists of 14 residues. Germline V gene sequence: CDR1 KGHSH, CDR2 LQKENI. This CDR3 reads CASSQWDSSVGPVF. The CDR3 DNA reads TGTGCCAGCTCACAGTGGGACAGCTCGGTAGGACCGGTTTTT.

The chain employs TRBV4-1 and TRBJ2-5, with 13 bases aligning to TRBD2. V trimming: 4 bases; J trimming: 1 base; junction bases outside the gene matches: 3. Germline assignment: CDR1 MGHRA and CDR2 YSYEKL. There are 16 residues in the CDR3. CDR3: CASSPTSGRPQETQYF. DNA for the CDR3: TGCGCCAGCAGCCCGACTAGCGGGAGGCCCCAAGAGACCCAGTACTTC.

The chain is built from TRBV5-1 and TRBJ2-2, with D possibly matching TRBD2 (5 bases). The CDR3 has 17 amino acids. Germline values: CDR1 SGHRS, CDR2 YFSETQ. The V end lost 0 bases, the J end lost 2 bases, and 14 bases lay between the germline ends. CDR3 sequence: CASSLAGPSSNTGELFF. The CDR3 bases are TGCGCCAGCAGCTTGGCCGGCCCTAGCTCCAACACCGGGGAGCTGTTTTTT.

This chain joins TRBV7-8 and TRBJ1-5; D call uncertain. The ends were cut back, 1 base at V and 7 bases at J, with 8 bases in the middle. The CDR3 has 13 amino acids. Germline CDR1 reads SGHVS; CDR2 reads FQNEAQ. The CDR3 is CASSLVPGQPQHF. In nucleotides, the CDR3 is TGTGCCAGCAGCTTAGTACCGGGCCAGCCCCAGCATTTT.

The chain is built from TRBV9 and TRBJ2-2; tentatively, D is TRBD2 (5 bases). The CDR3 contains 15 residues. CDR1 and CDR2 from the germline V gene are SGDLS and YYNGEE. V was clipped by 0 bases and J by 2 bases, with 8 bases between them. The CDR3 is CASSVERGNTGELFF. CDR3 sequence (DNA): TGTGCCAGCAGCGTAGAACGGGGAAACACCGGGGAGCTGTTTTTT.

This chain connects TRBV2 to TRBJ2-5; TRBD1 matches at 8 bases. Germline V lookup: CDR1 SNHLY, CDR2 FYNNEI. The CDR3 extends over 12 amino acids. Losses at the gene ends were 7 bases for V and 5 bases for J; bases not matched to a gene: 3. This chain's CDR3 is CASTRQGETQYF. CDR3 DNA: TGTGCCAGCACCCGACAGGGGGAGACCCAGTACTTC.

The genes are TRBV7-9 and TRBJ1-5; weak D call: TRBD1 (6 bases). V was cut by 5 bases and J by 5 bases, with 19 bases left in between. CDR3 size: 16 residues. Germline V CDR1 and CDR2: SEHNR, FQNEAQ (reference sequence). The CDR3 coding sequence is TGTGCCAGCAGCCGAGGGGGAGGGATCAGCGATCAGCCCCAGCATTTT. It is translated as CASSRGGGISDQPQHF. The full variable domain, completed using reference TRBV7-9 and TRBJ1-5, is DTGVSQNPRHKITKRGQNVTFRCDPISEHNRLYWYRQTLGQGPEFLTYFQNEAQLEKSRLLSDRFSAERPKGSFSTLEIQRTEQGDSAMYLCASSRGGGISDQPQHFGDGTRLSIL.

This chain connects TRBV2 to TRBJ2-7; TRBD2 agrees at 8 bases. Germline CDR1 SNHLY, CDR2 FYNNEI. There are 12 residues in the CDR3. J gave up 6 bases and V 7 bases, and 5 bases lay outside the gene matches. CDR3 sequence reads: CASTSAGGEQYF. The DNA of the CDR3 is TGTGCCAGCACGTCGGCGGGAGGCGAGCAGTACTTC.

This clone showed up just once. The rearrangement uses TRBV11-2 and TRBJ1-1; D possibly corresponds to TRBD1 (6 bases). The CDR3 is 15 residues long. V shed 1 base and J shed 4 bases, with 13 bases lying between them. The germline CDR1 and CDR2 sequences are SGHAT and FQNNGV. The CDR3 sequence: CASSLVLRGGTEAFF. CDR3 nucleotide sequence: TGTGCCAGCAGCTTAGTCTTGAGGGGGGGCACTGAAGCTTTCTTT.

The chain uses TRBV7-9 and TRBJ1-1, with D possibly being TRBD1 (6 bases). Per germline, CDR1 SEHNR and CDR2 FQNEAQ (reference sequence). This CDR3 has 16 residues. V lost 5 bases, J lost 2 bases, and 18 bases lay in between. This chain's CDR3 is CASSPVGGTANTEAFF. DNA of the CDR3: TGTGCCAGCAGCCCTGTCGGGGGCACAGCCAACACTGAAGCTTTCTTT.

The chain recombines TRBV5-1 with TRBJ1-1; D is uncertain. Germline CDR1 and CDR2: SGHRS and YFSETQ. V was cut by 7 bases and J by 1 base, with 14 bases left in between. CDR3 size: 14 residues. CDR3 bases: TGCGCCAGCGCGCTTGGGCCTGCGAACACTGAAGCTTTCTTT. Amino acid sequence: CASALGPANTEAFF.

The rearrangement uses TRBV13 and TRBJ1-1, with a possible D match to TRBD1 (6 bases). The V end lost 2 bases, the J end lost 2 bases, and 12 bases lay between the germline ends. CDR3 length: 15 amino acids. Germline assignment: CDR1 PRHDT and CDR2 FYEKMQ (reference sequence). CDR3 protein: CASSLPNGGNTEAFF. CDR3 nucleotides: TGTGCCAGCAGCTTACCTAACGGGGGCAACACTGAAGCTTTCTTT.

This chain joins TRBV28 and TRBJ2-7; the D gene is possibly TRBD1 (6 bases). Trimming pared 5 bases from V and 5 bases from J, leaving 19 bases between. This CDR3 region has 15 residues. The germline gives CDR1 MDHEN, CDR2 SYDVKM. DNA of the CDR3: TGTGCCAGCAGTCGCCCGGGACATACCCCAGACGAGCAGTACTTC. This codes for CASSRPGHTPDEQYF.